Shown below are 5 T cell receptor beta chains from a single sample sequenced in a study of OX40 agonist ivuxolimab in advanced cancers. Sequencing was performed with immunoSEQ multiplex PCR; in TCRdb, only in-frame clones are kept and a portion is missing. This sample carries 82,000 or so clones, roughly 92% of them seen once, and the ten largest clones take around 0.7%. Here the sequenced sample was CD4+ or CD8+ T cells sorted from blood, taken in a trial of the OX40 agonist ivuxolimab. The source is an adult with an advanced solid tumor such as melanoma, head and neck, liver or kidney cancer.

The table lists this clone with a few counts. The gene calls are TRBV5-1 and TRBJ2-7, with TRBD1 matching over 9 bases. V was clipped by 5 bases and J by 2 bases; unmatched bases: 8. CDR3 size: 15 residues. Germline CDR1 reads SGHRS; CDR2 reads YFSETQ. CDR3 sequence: CASRPGTGKTYEQYF. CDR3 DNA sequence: TGCGCCAGCAGACCCGGGACAGGGAAGACCTACGAGCAGTACTTC. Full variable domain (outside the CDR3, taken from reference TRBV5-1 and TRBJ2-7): KAGVTQTPRYLIKTRGQQVTLSCSPISGHRSVSWYQQTPGQGLQFLFEYFSETQRNKGNFPGRFSGRQFSNSRSEMNVSTLELGDSALYLCASRPGTGKTYEQYFGPGTRLTVT.

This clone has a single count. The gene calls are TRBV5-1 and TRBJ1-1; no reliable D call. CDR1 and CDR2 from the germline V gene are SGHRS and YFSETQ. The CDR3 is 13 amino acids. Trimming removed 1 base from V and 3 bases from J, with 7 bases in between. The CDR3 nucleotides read TGCGCCAGCAGCTTGAGTCCGGACACTGAAGCTTTCTTT. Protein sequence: CASSLSPDTEAFF.

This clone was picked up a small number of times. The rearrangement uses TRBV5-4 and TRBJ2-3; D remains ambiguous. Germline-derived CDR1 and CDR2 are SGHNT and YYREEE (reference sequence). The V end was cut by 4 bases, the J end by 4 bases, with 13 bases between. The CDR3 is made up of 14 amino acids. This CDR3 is CASSPGGNSDTQYF. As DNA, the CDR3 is TGTGCCAGCAGCCCCGGTGGGAATTCAGATACGCAGTATTTT. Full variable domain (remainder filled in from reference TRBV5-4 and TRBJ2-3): ETGVTQSPTHLIKTRGQQVTLRCSSQSGHNTVSWYQQALGQGPQFIFQYYREEENGRGNFPPRFSGLQFPNYSSELNVNALELDDSALYLCASSPGGNSDTQYFGPGTRLTVL.

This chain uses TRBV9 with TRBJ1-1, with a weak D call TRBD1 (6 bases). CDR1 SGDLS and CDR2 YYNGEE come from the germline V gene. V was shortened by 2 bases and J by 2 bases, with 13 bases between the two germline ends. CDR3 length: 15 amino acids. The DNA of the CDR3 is TGTGCCAGCAGCGTCTCCGGGGGCTCAAACACTGAAGCTTTCTTT. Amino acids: CASSVSGGSNTEAFF.

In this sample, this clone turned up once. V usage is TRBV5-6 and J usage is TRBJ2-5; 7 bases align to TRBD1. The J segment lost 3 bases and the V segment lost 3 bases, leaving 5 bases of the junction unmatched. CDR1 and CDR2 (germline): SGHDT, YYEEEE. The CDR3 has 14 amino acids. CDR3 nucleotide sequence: TGTGCCAGCAGCTCGAGGGACAGAGAAGAGACCCAGTACTTC. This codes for CASSSRDREETQYF.